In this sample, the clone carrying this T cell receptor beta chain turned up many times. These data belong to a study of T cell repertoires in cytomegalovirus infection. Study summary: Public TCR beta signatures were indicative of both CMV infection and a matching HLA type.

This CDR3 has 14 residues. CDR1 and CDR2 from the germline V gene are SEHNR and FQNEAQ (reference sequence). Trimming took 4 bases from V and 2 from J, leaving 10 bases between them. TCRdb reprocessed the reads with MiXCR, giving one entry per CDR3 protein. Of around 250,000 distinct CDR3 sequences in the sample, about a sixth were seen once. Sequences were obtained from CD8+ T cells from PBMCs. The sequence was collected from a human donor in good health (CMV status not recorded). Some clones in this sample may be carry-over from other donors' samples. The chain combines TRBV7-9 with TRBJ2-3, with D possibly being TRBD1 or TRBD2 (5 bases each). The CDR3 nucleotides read TGTGCCAGCAGCTACGGGACCCTCACAGATACGCAGTATTTT. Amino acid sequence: CASSYGTLTDTQYF.